Reported below is one TCR beta chain. Antigen specificity is unknown. These data are taken from a study of a mutant IDH1 vaccine in newly diagnosed glioma. Study-wide background: The therapy given earlier, which was standard therapy, consisted of radiotherapy, temozolomide, or both, and most of the patients received both.

V lost 4 bases and J lost 5, with 17 bases in between. CDR1 is GTSNPN and CDR2 is SVGIG in the germline V gene (reference sequence). CDR3 length equals 14 residues. The time point: week 5, during vaccination. Vaccine doses each comprised 300 ug of mutant IDH1 20-mer peptide, with topical imiquimod. The donor cohort comprised cases of new WHO grade 3 or 4 IDH1-mutant, ATRX-lost astrocytoma. Using immunoSEQ multiplex PCR, the repertoire was profiled, and TCRdb retains in-frame clones only, with some absent. The data contain approximately 27,000 clones, 80% to 90% of them singletons. The material sequenced was PBMCs, taken from a glioma patient whose treatment included an IDH1 peptide vaccine. The V gene is TRBV30, the J gene TRBJ2-5; no reliable D call. The sequence came from a man between 18 and 29 years old with glioma. CDR3: CAWTPLRAWETQYF. In DNA, the CDR3 is TGTGCCTGGACGCCTCTACGGGCATGGGAGACCCAGTACTTC.